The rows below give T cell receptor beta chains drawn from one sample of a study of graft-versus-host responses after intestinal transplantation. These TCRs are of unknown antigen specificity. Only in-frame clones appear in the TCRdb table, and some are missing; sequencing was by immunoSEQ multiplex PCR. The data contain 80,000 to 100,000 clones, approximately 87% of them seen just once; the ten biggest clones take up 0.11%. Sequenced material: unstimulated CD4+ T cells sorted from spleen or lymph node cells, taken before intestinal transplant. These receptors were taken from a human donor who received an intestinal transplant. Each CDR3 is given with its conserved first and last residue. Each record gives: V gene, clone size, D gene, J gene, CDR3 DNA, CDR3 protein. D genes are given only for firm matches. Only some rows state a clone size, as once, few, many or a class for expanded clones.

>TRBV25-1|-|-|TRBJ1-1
TGTGCCAGCAGTGAATTTGGGGGGTCTAGCGAAGCTTTCTTT
CASSEFGGSSEAFF
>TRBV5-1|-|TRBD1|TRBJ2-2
TGCGCCAGCAGACGGGAAGGGGGCTCCACCGGGGAGCTGTTTTTT
CASRREGGSTGELFF
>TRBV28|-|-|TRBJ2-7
TGTGCCAGCAGTTTAATCCCGGAAACTAGCGAGCAGTACTTC
CASSLIPETSEQYF
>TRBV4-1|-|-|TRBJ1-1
TGCGCCAGCAGCCGACAGGACACTGAAGCTTTCTTT
CASSRQDTEAFF
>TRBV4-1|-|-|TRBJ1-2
TGCGCCAGCAGCCAAACACCAGAACCCCTCTATGGCTACACCTTC
CASSQTPEPLYGYTF
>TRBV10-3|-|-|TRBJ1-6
TGTGCCATCAGGGGGCCTACGGAGAATTCACCCCTCCACTTT
CAIRGPTENSPLHF
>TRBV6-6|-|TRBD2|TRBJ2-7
TGTGCCAGCAGTTACTCCGGGGGAGGGTACGAGCAGTACTTC
CASSYSGGGYEQYF
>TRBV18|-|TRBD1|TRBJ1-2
TGTGCCAGCTCACCACCTTTAGGGGGCGCAGACTATGGCTACACCTTC
CASSPPLGGADYGYTF
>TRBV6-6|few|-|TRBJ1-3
TGTGCCAGCAGTTACCTCTCTGGAAACACCATATATTTT
CASSYLSGNTIYF
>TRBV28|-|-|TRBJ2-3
TGTGCCACCTCGGGGTGGCAACTCCGGGTAGATACGCAGTATTTT
CATSGWQLRVDTQYF
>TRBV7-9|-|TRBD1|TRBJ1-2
TGTGCCAGCAGCCCCCGGGACAGGGGGGGCTATGGCTACACCTTC
CASSPRDRGGYGYTF
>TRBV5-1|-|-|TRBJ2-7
TGCGCCAGCAGCTTATCAGCCGGGGATAAGCAGTACTTC
CASSLSAGDKQYF
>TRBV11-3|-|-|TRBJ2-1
TGTGCCAGCAGCTTAGTAGGAGGGGTTGAGCAGTTCTTC
CASSLVGGVEQFF
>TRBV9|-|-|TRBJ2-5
TGTGCCAGCAGCGCCCGGGCTAGCTTGGGTCAAGAGACCCAGTACTTC
CASSARASLGQETQYF
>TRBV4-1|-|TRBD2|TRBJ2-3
TGCGCCAGCAGCCCGTCCGGGACTAGCGGGGGTGACACGCAGTATTTT
CASSPSGTSGGDTQYF
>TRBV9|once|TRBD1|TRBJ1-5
TGTGCCAGCAGTCAGACAGGGCTTTACAATCAGCCCCAGCATTTT
CASSQTGLYNQPQHF
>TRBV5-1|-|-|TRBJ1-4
TGCGCCAGCAGCTTGGGTCTCGGGTTCAATGAAAAACTGTTTTTT
CASSLGLGFNEKLFF
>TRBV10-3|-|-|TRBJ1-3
TGTGCCATCGGAAAGGAGTCTTCCTCTGGAAACACCATATATTTT
CAIGKESSSGNTIYF
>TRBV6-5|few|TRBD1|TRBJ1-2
TGTGCCAGCAGCCCGGGACAGGGGGCTTTCTATGGCTACACCTTC
CASSPGQGAFYGYTF
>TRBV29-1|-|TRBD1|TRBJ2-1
TGCAGCGGCGACGCCGGGACAGGCTACAATGAGCAGTTCTTC
CSGDAGTGYNEQFF
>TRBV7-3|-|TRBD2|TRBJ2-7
TGTGCCAGCAGCGCCACTAGCGGGGGGTGGAGCGAGCAGTACTTC
CASSATSGGWSEQYF
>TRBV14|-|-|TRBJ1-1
TGTGCCAGCAGCCCCAGCAAAGCGGGGAGAGCTTTCTTT
CASSPSKAGRAFF
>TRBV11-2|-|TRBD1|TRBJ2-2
TGTGCCAGCAGCCCACGGACAGGGGGGAACACCGGGGAGCTGTTTTTT
CASSPRTGGNTGELFF
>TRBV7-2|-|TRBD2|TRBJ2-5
TGTGCCAGCAGCTTAGCGACTAGCGGGGGCCAAGAGACCCAGTACTTC
CASSLATSGGQETQYF
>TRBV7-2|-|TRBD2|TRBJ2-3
TGTGCCAGCAGCCGGGGGGGGCCCGGGTCAGATACGCAGTATTTT
CASSRGGPGSDTQYF
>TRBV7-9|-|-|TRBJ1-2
TGTGCCAGCACCCCCGACAGCTCCCTTGGGTACACCTTC
CASTPDSSLGYTF
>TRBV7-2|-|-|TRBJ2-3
TGTGCCAGCAGCTTAACGGGTGGGGCAGGAGATACGCAGTATTTT
CASSLTGGAGDTQYF
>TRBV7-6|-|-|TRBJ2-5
TGTGCCAGCAGCTTTGAGAGCGGCGAGACCCAGTACTTC
CASSFESGETQYF
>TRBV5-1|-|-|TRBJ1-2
TGCGCCAGCAGCTATTGGGAGTCTCTCTCCTATGGCTACACCTTC
CASSYWESLSYGYTF
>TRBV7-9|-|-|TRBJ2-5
TGTGCCAGCAGCTCCGGACTGACCCAAGAGACCCAGTACTTC
CASSSGLTQETQYF
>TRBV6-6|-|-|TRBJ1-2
TGTGCCAGCAGTTACTCGGGACTCCTCCGGCAGGGAGGCTACACCTTC
CASSYSGLLRQGGYTF
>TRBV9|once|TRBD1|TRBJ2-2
TGTGCCAGCAGCGCACGGACAGGGGGGACCGGGGAGCTGTTTTTT
CASSARTGGTGELFF
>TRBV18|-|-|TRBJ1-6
TGTGCCAGCTCACCTCCCGGGGGTAATTCACCCCTCCACTTT
CASSPPGGNSPLHF
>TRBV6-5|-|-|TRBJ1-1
TGTGCCACCTCCTTGAGTGCGGCCGACACTGAAGCTTTCTTT
CATSLSAADTEAFF
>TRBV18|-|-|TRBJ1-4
TGTGCCAGCTCACCACTTCCCCAAAATGAAAAACTGTTTTTT
CASSPLPQNEKLFF
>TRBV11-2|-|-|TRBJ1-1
TGTGCCAGCAGCTCATTCGGGGGGGACACTGAAGCTTTCTTT
CASSSFGGDTEAFF
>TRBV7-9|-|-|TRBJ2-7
TGTGCCAGCAGCCACATAGGTGAGGGCTACGAGCAGTACTTC
CASSHIGEGYEQYF
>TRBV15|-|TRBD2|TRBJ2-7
TGTGCCACCAGCAGAGAGCTAGCGGGGGACGAGCAGTACTTC
CATSRELAGDEQYF
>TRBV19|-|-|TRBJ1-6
TGTGCCAGTAGTGGAGCGACAGGTTGGAATTCACCCCTCCACTTT
CASSGATGWNSPLHF
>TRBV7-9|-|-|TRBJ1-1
TGTGCCAGCAGCGCACTTACTGAAGCTTTCTTT
CASSALTEAFF
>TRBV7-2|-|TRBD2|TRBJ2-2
TGTGCCAGCAGCTTGCGGGGGGCCGCCGGGGAGCTGTTTTTT
CASSLRGAAGELFF
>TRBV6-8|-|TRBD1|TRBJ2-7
TGTGCCAGCAGTTCGGCAGGGGGTAATAGGTACGAGCAGTACTTC
CASSSAGGNRYEQYF
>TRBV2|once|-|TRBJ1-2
TGTGCCAGCAGTGAAGCCAGGGGAGATGGCTACACCTTC
CASSEARGDGYTF
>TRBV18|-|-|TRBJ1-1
TGTGCCAGCTCACCACAGGGAGGGTCCCACACTGAAGCTTTCTTT
CASSPQGGSHTEAFF
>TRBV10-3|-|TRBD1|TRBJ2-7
TGTGCCATCAGTGAGACACAGCCGACGAGGGGGCCCAGCTCCTACGAGCAGTACTTC
CAISETQPTRGPSSYEQYF
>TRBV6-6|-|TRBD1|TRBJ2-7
TGTGCCAGCAGTACCGTGACAGGGCCTCCCTACGAGCAGTACTTC
CASSTVTGPPYEQYF
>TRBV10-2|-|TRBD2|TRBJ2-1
TGCGCCAGCAGTGAGGTCCGACTAGCGTACAATGAGCAGTTCTTC
CASSEVRLAYNEQFF
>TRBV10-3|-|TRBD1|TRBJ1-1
TGTGCCATCACCCAGGGGGCCCGAGGTGAAGCTTTCTTT
CAITQGARGEAFF
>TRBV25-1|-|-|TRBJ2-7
TGTGCCAGCAGTGTGACCGGGACACCTCATGGGGAGCAGTACTTC
CASSVTGTPHGEQYF
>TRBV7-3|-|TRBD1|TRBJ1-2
TGTGCCAGCAGCTCGCAGTTCACCCGAGCGGGACAGGGTAGGGCTGGCTACACCTTC
CASSSQFTRAGQGRAGYTF
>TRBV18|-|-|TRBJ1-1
TGTGCCAGCTCACCCCTGTCCGTGGGAGTTCGGGAAGCTTTCTTT
CASSPLSVGVREAFF
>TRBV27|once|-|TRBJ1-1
TGTGCCAGCAGTTTATCGGGCAGCCAGAACACTGAAGCTTTCTTT
CASSLSGSQNTEAFF
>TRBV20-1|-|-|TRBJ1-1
TGCAGTGCTACAGGAAACACTGAAGCTTTCTTT
CSATGNTEAFF
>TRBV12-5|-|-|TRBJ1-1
TGTGCTAGTGGCCGACAGTCCATGAACACTGAAGCTTTCTTT
CASGRQSMNTEAFF
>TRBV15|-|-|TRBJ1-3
TGTGCCACCGCACCTATCTCTGGAAACACCATATATTTT
CATAPISGNTIYF
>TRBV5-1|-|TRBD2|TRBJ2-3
TGCGCCAGCAGCCCAGGACTAGCGGGGCCCCAAGCGGAGTATTTT
CASSPGLAGPQAEYF
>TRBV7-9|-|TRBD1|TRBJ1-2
TGTGCCAGCAGCTGGTACCGGGACAGTGTCTATGGCTACACCTTC
CASSWYRDSVYGYTF
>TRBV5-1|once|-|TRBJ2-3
TGCGCCAGCAGCCCTAACACAGATACGCAGTATTTT
CASSPNTDTQYF